Listed below are T cell receptor beta chains from one sample, sequenced in a study of human T cells and chemical hapten exposure. TCRdb reprocessed the RACE reads with MiXCR, giving one entry per CDR3 protein. The table has roughly 40,000 distinct CDR3 sequences, roughly an eighth seen once; the top ten hold roughly 2%. The material was whole blood, obtained in connection with sensitization to the hapten diphenylcyclopropenone (DPC). Receptor source: a woman in her forties with alopecia areata. Some clones in this sample may be carry-over from other donors' samples. Both conserved end residues are part of each CDR3. D genes are given only for firm matches. Only part of the rows carry a size: once, few, many, or a class if the clone is expanded.

TRBV29-1,TRBD1,few,TRBJ1-1,CSVWTGQAFF,TGCAGCGTATGGACAGGTCAAGCTTTCTTT
TRBV7-2,NA,few,TRBJ1-1,CASSLPGPHSFF,TGTGCCAGCAGCTTACCGGGACCTCATTCTTTCTTT
TRBV6-2/TRBV6-3,NA,many,TRBJ2-1,CASSLFSYNEQFF,TGTGCCAGCAGTTTGTTCTCCTACAATGAGCAGTTCTTC
TRBV4-1,TRBD2,many,TRBJ2-3,CASSQEGLAGMVKWAQYF,TGCGCCAGCAGCCAAGAAGGGCTAGCGGGGATGGTGAAGTGGGCGCAGTATTTT
TRBV4-3,NA,few,TRBJ2-2,CASSQDRRELFF,TGCGCCAGCAGCCAAGATCGCCGGGAGCTGTTTTTT
TRBV20-1,TRBD2,many,TRBJ2-3,CSAMPLSGRWLSTDTQYF,TGCAGTGCTATGCCTCTCAGCGGGAGGTGGCTAAGCACAGATACGCAGTATTTT
TRBV11-3,NA,once,TRBJ2-7,CASIKWAVPYEQYF,TGTGCCAGCATCAAATGGGCTGTTCCCTACGAGCAGTACTTC
TRBV7-2,NA,many,TRBJ2-2,CASSPGVGELFF,TGTGCCAGCAGCCCGGGGGTCGGGGAGCTGTTTTTT
TRBV28,NA,many,TRBJ1-2,CASSPPGRSYTF,TGTGCCAGCAGCCCTCCGGGACGGTCCTACACCTTC
TRBV29-1,NA,NA,TRBJ2-7,CSVGAGPYEQYF,TGCAGCGTTGGGGCAGGGCCCTACGAGCAGTACTTC
TRBV28,NA,NA,TRBJ1-3,CASSLTVSGNTIYF,TGTGCCAGCAGTTTAACGGTCTCTGGAAACACCATATATTTT
TRBV20-1,TRBD1,few,TRBJ1-1,CSATTGGTEAFF,TGCAGTGCTACTACAGGGGGCACTGAAGCTTTCTTT
TRBV5-5,NA,NA,TRBJ2-1,CASSLNFQGRSYNEQFF,TGTGCCAGCAGCTTGAATTTTCAGGGGCGCTCCTACAATGAGCAGTTCTTC
TRBV28,NA,NA,TRBJ1-1,CASSLWTIQGTEAFF,TGTGCCAGCAGCCTCTGGACAATCCAGGGCACTGAAGCTTTCTTT
TRBV21-1,NA,NA,TRBJ1-1,CASSKSFRADTEAFF,TGTGCCAGCAGCAAATCCTTCCGGGCGGACACTGAAGCTTTCTTT
TRBV4-3,TRBD1,NA,TRBJ2-1,CASSQDWGQMYNEQFF,TGCGCCAGCAGCCAAGATTGGGGACAGATGTACAATGAGCAGTTCTTC
TRBV4-1,NA,few,TRBJ1-5,CASSHTGNQPQHF,TGCGCCAGCAGCCACACAGGTAATCAGCCCCAGCATTTT
TRBV27,NA,few,TRBJ2-7,CASSGARSYEQYF,TGTGCCAGCAGTGGGGCTCGGAGTTACGAGCAGTACTTC
TRBV2,TRBD1,many,TRBJ1-4,CASTQGREEKLFF,TGTGCCAGCACACAGGGGCGGGAAGAAAAACTGTTTTTT
TRBV5-1,NA,few,TRBJ2-2,CASSLETGELFF,TGCGCCAGCAGCTTGGAGACCGGGGAGCTGTTTTTT
TRBV7-2,NA,NA,TRBJ1-5,CASSFPNQPQHF,TGTGCCAGCAGCTTCCCCAATCAGCCCCAGCATTTT
TRBV28,NA,few,TRBJ2-5,CASSLRGKTQYF,TGTGCCAGCAGTTTAAGGGGAAAGACCCAGTACTTC
TRBV19,NA,many,TRBJ2-2,CATSHGVATLNTGELFF,TGTGCCACCTCCCACGGTGTGGCAACACTTAACACCGGGGAGCTGTTTTTT
TRBV3-1,NA,few,TRBJ2-7,CASSQEGSHSYEQYF,TGTGCCAGCAGCCAAGAAGGGAGCCACTCCTACGAGCAGTACTTC
TRBV29-1,TRBD2,few,TRBJ2-5,CSAIGGAGETQYF,TGCAGCGCCATCGGGGGGGCCGGAGAGACCCAGTACTTC
TRBV5-1,NA,NA,TRBJ2-7,CASGSGGAYSYEQYF,TGCGCCAGCGGTTCAGGGGGGGCCTACTCCTACGAGCAGTACTTC
TRBV20-1,NA,many,TRBJ2-2,CSARDPTGMAELFF,TGCAGTGCTAGAGATCCTACAGGGATGGCGGAGCTGTTTTTT
TRBV28,TRBD1,NA,TRBJ2-2,CASSPPGQQFTGELFF,TGTGCCAGCAGTCCGCCGGGACAGCAATTCACCGGGGAGCTGTTTTTT
TRBV7-7,NA,few,TRBJ2-5,CASSLGSGRQETQYF,TGTGCTAGCAGCTTAGGCTCCGGGCGCCAAGAGACCCAGTACTTC
TRBV29-1,NA,few,TRBJ2-3,CSVEDPRGGDTDTQYF,TGCAGCGTTGAAGATCCCCGGGGCGGGGACACAGATACGCAGTATTTT
TRBV15,TRBD2,many,TRBJ2-3,CATSRDPTAGVGDTQYF,TGTGCCACCAGCAGAGACCCCACGGCGGGAGTGGGTGATACGCAGTATTTT
TRBV6-5,NA,NA,TRBJ2-7,CASSYGVASYEQYF,TGTGCCAGCAGTTACGGGGTAGCCTCCTACGAGCAGTACTTC
TRBV2,NA,few,TRBJ2-3,CASSVLAPSTDTQYF,TGTGCCAGCAGTGTTCTGGCGCCGAGCACAGATACGCAGTATTTT
TRBV3-1,TRBD2,NA,TRBJ2-1,CASSQPSLAGGPNEQFF,TGTGCCAGCAGCCAACCCAGCCTAGCGGGAGGACCCAATGAGCAGTTCTTC
TRBV20-1,NA,few,TRBJ1-1,CSARGAIDEAFF,TGCAGTGCTAGGGGGGCGATCGATGAAGCTTTCTTT
TRBV28,NA,many,TRBJ2-7,CASSLESGALSYEQYF,TGTGCCAGCAGTTTAGAGTCGGGAGCGCTCTCCTACGAGCAGTACTTC
TRBV28,NA,few,TRBJ1-6,CASNLSYRNSPLHF,TGTGCCAGCAACTTATCCTACAGGAATTCACCCCTCCACTTT
TRBV6-5,TRBD2,many,TRBJ2-7,CASSPRGRAFSYEQYF,TGTGCCAGCAGTCCCAGAGGGAGGGCGTTCTCCTACGAGCAGTACTTC
TRBV5-1,TRBD1,NA,TRBJ1-6,CASSRDRPYNSPLHF,TGCGCCAGCAGCAGGGACAGGCCTTATAATTCACCCCTCCACTTT
TRBV6-5,NA,many,TRBJ2-1,CASTTRGVWGNEQFF,TGTGCCAGCACCACCAGGGGGGTTTGGGGCAATGAGCAGTTCTTC
TRBV7-9,TRBD2,few,TRBJ2-1,CASSLTSGDEQFF,TGTGCCAGCAGCTTAACTAGCGGGGACGAGCAGTTCTTC